One and the same sample provided the 27 T cell receptor beta chains below, sequenced in a study of control samples from healthy donors and cancer patients. The repertoire was sequenced with immunoSEQ multiplex PCR; TCRdb's copy has only in-frame clones and lacks some. The table lists some 100,000 clones, more than 75% of them singletons, with over 15% in the top ten. The sequenced material came from blood. The receptors were gathered from a woman in her forties or fifties in good health.

V usage is TRBV10-2 and J usage is TRBJ1-3; possibly TRBD1 for D (6 bases). The CDR3 sequence is 14 residues long. The V gene lost 6 bases and the J gene lost 4 bases, with 13 bases spanning the gap. The V gene's germline CDR1 is WSHSY and CDR2 SAAADI. This chain's CDR3 is CASRAGVGGNTIYF. The CDR3, as DNA: TGCGCCAGCAGAGCAGGGGTCGGGGGAAACACCATATATTTT.

V usage is TRBV10-3 and J usage is TRBJ2-1; D may be TRBD2 (6 bases). The V end lost 10 bases, the J end lost 8 bases, and 18 bases lay between the germline ends. The germline V gene encodes CDR1 ENHRY and CDR2 SYGVKD. The CDR3 is 13 residues long. CDR3 sequence (DNA): TGTGCCACACTAGCTGAGCTCCTCGATGAGCAGTTCTTC. Translating gives CATLAELLDEQFF.

The chain is built from TRBV5-4 and TRBJ2-3, with 10 nucleotides matching TRBD1. This CDR3 is built from 15 residues. V lost 2 bases and J lost 6; bases outside the gene matches: 6. Germline CDR1 SGHNT, CDR2 YYREEE (reference sequence). The CDR3 sequence is CASSFPGTGEDTQYF. Written as DNA, the CDR3 is TGTGCCAGCAGCTTTCCCGGGACAGGGGAGGATACGCAGTATTTT. Combining the CDR3 with reference TRBV5-4 and TRBJ2-3 gives the whole variable domain ETGVTQSPTHLIKTRGQQVTLRCSSQSGHNTVSWYQQALGQGPQFIFQYYREEENGRGNFPPRFSGLQFPNYSSELNVNALELDDSALYLCASSFPGTGEDTQYFGPGTRLTVL.

The CDR3 coding sequence is TGTGCCAGTAGTATCCCGGGACAGCTCACCGGGGAGCTGTTTTTT. As protein: CASSIPGQLTGELFF. The chain recombines TRBV19 with TRBJ2-2; 7 bases are a match to TRBD1. With 3 bases clipped from V and 4 bases from J, the junction kept 5 bases outside the gene matches. Germline V gene data show CDR1 as LNHDA and CDR2 as SQIVND (reference sequence). The CDR3 loop spans 15 amino acids.

This clone showed up just a few times. The chain is built from TRBV19 and TRBJ1-3; D unclear. V was trimmed by 3 bases and J by 0 bases, leaving 12 bases between them. The CDR3 is 16 amino acids. Germline V lookup: CDR1 LNHDA, CDR2 SQIVND (reference sequence). The CDR3 sequence: CASSMGRALSGNTIYF. The CDR3, as DNA: TGTGCCAGTAGTATGGGTCGGGCGCTCTCTGGAAACACCATATATTTT.

The rearrangement uses TRBV24-1 and TRBJ2-7; 7 nucleotides agree with TRBD1. CDR1 is KGHDR, CDR2 SFDVKD, per germline. The V segment lost 4 bases and the J segment 7 bases; nucleotides outside the gene matches: 6. The CDR3 runs to 13 residues. CDR3 sequence reads: CATSESTGLEQYV. The CDR3 DNA reads TGTGCCACCAGTGAATCGACAGGGCTGGAGCAGTACGTC.

This sequence joins TRBV6-6 and TRBJ1-3, with D maybe TRBD1 (5 bases). The germline CDR1 and CDR2 sequences are MNHNY and SVGAGI (reference sequence). The CDR3 length is 13 residues. V lost 7 bases and J 5 bases, leaving 12 bases between the germline ends. The CDR3 region is CASTPGTRNTIYF. In DNA form, the CDR3 reads TGTGCCAGCACCCCGGGGACGCGAAACACCATATATTTT.

The chain couples TRBV7-9 to TRBJ1-1, with 12 bases matching TRBD1. Trimming at V came to 0 bases and at J to 4 bases, leaving 3 bases not matched to a gene. The CDR3 has 16 amino acids. CDR1 and CDR2 from the germline V gene are SEHNR and FQNEAQ (reference sequence). The CDR3 sequence: CASSLAPGQGATEAFF. The CDR3 nucleotides are TGTGCCAGCAGCTTAGCCCCGGGACAGGGGGCCACTGAAGCTTTCTTT.

The chain joins TRBV27 to TRBJ1-5; no clear D. Germline CDR1 MNHEY, CDR2 SMNVEV (reference sequence). The length of the CDR3 is 15 residues. Trimming left V 4 bases short and J 1 base short, with 11 bases between. The CDR3 sequence is CASSSFWESNQPQHF. CDR3 sequence (DNA): TGTGCCAGCAGTTCCTTTTGGGAGAGCAATCAGCCCCAGCATTTT.

The gene calls are TRBV27 and TRBJ2-7, with TRBD2 as a possible D gene (5 bases). The CDR3 is 16 residues long. Germline V gene data show CDR1 as MNHEY and CDR2 as SMNVEV (reference sequence). Trimming took 6 bases from V and 2 from J, leaving 20 bases between them. The CDR3 is CASSLAGYSKTYEQYF. In DNA, the CDR3 is TGTGCCAGCAGCCTAGCTGGGTACAGCAAAACCTACGAGCAGTACTTC.

The CDR3 nucleotides read TGTGCCTGGAGTGTAGGGCGGGTGGAGGAGCTGTTTTTT. Its protein product is CAWSVGRVEELFF. The chain uses TRBV30 and TRBJ2-2, with D possibly TRBD2 on 5 matching bases. The germline CDR1 and CDR2 sequences are GTSNPN and SVGIG (reference sequence). The CDR3 is 13 amino acids. Trimming cost V 0 bases and J 10 bases, with 12 bases left between them.

This clone was observed a single time. The chain couples TRBV7-3 to TRBJ2-2; TRBD1 matches 7 bases. CDR1 and CDR2 from the germline V gene are SGHTA and FQGTGA. With V trimmed by 5 bases and J by 1 base, 4 bases remained unmatched. The CDR3 runs to 15 residues. DNA of the CDR3: TGTGCCAGCAGCACTGGGACAGAGAACACCGGGGAGCTGTTTTTT. It specifies CASSTGTENTGELFF.

The chain joins TRBV27 to TRBJ2-6, with D tentatively TRBD1 (6 bases). CDR3 length: 19 residues. Germline assignment: CDR1 MNHEY and CDR2 SMNVEV (reference sequence). Trimming pared 1 base from V and 0 bases from J, leaving 16 bases between. Here the CDR3 reads CASSLYQSGVPSGANVLTF. The CDR3, as DNA: TGTGCCAGCAGTTTATATCAATCAGGGGTCCCCTCTGGGGCCAACGTCCTGACTTTC.

This chain connects TRBV5-5 to TRBJ2-1; D perhaps matches TRBD1 (5 bases). The CDR3 length is 13 residues. Germline values: CDR1 SGHKS, CDR2 YYEKEE (reference sequence). V was cut by 2 bases and J by 7 bases, with 10 bases left in between. CDR3 region: CASSFREWNEQFF. CDR3 DNA: TGTGCCAGCAGCTTCAGGGAATGGAATGAGCAGTTCTTC.

The rearrangement uses TRBV18 and TRBJ1-1; D remains ambiguous. CDR1 and CDR2 (germline): KGHSH, LQKENI. Trimming shortened V by 2 bases and J by 4 bases, and 8 bases separated the two germline ends. This CDR3 is built from 13 residues. DNA for the CDR3: TGTGCCAGCTCACCAGGACGGGTCACTGAAGCTTTCTTT. It is translated as CASSPGRVTEAFF.

The chain joins TRBV18 to TRBJ2-7; the D gene is possibly TRBD1 (6 bases). The V end was cut by 2 bases, the J end by 4 bases, with 12 bases between. Per the germline V gene, CDR1 is KGHSH and CDR2 is LQKENI. The CDR3 is made up of 14 amino acids. The CDR3 DNA sequence: TGTGCCAGCTCACCAGACAGGATTGGATACGAGCAGTACTTC. Amino acid sequence: CASSPDRIGYEQYF.

The chain couples TRBV5-4 to TRBJ1-2; 7 bases match TRBD1. With 5 bases clipped from V and 1 base from J, the junction kept 11 bases outside the gene matches. The CDR3 spans 16 residues. Germline values: CDR1 SGHNT, CDR2 YYREEE (reference sequence). The CDR3 protein is CASSQFTGEYNYGYTF. CDR3 sequence (DNA): TGTGCCAGCAGTCAATTTACAGGGGAATATAACTATGGCTACACCTTC.

The chain combines TRBV7-9 with TRBJ2-5; D not certain. Trimming took 4 bases from V and 5 from J, leaving 17 bases between them. This CDR3 is built from 15 residues. The germline gives CDR1 SEHNR, CDR2 FQNEAQ (reference sequence). CDR3 region: CASSYRTFGQETQYF. CDR3 sequence (DNA): TGTGCCAGCAGCTACCGGACGTTCGGTCAGGAGACCCAGTACTTC.

This clone was counted between two and nine times. This chain links TRBV4-1 with TRBJ1-2; D is uncertain. The CDR3 has 11 residues. Germline CDR1 is MGHRA and CDR2 is YSYEKL. The V end was cut by 0 bases, the J end by 8 bases, with 4 bases between. For the CDR3, the DNA is TGCGCCAGCAGCCAAGAGTACGGCTACACCTTC. This encodes CASSQEYGYTF.

The rearrangement joins TRBV24-1 to TRBJ2-6, with unresolved D. CDR1 is KGHDR and CDR2 is SFDVKD in the germline V gene. Trimming shortened V by 4 bases and J by 0 bases, and 15 bases separated the two germline ends. CDR3 length: 18 amino acids. The CDR3 nucleotides read TGTGCCACCAGTGACCGCCCCAAGGTGTCCTCTGGGGCCAACGTCCTGACTTTC. Translation: CATSDRPKVSSGANVLTF.

The rearrangement joins TRBV7-2 to TRBJ1-1; D is undetermined. The CDR3 covers 16 residues. With 1 base removed from V and 0 bases from J, the gap between germline ends came to 12 bases. Germline V gene sequence: CDR1 SGHTA, CDR2 FQGNSA. CDR3 in amino acids: CASSLDDIDMNTEAFF. CDR3 coding DNA: TGTGCCAGCAGCTTAGATGACATAGACATGAACACTGAAGCTTTCTTT.

The gene calls are TRBV6-4 and TRBJ1-2, with D possibly TRBD1 on 5 matching bases. The CDR3 covers 15 residues. Germline CDR1 and CDR2: MRHNA and SNTAGT. Trimming removed 4 bases from V and 0 bases from J, with 12 bases in between. The CDR3 sequence is CASSAVGGANYGYTF. DNA of the CDR3: TGTGCCAGCAGTGCTGTCGGGGGAGCTAACTATGGCTACACCTTC.

The chain links TRBV6-2 or TRBV6-3 to TRBJ2-6; 8 bases are a match to TRBD1. Germline V gives CDR1 MNHEY, CDR2 SVGEGT. This CDR3 contains 17 residues. Unmatched junction bases numbered 3, after V lost 2 bases and J lost 0 bases. DNA of the CDR3: TGTGCCAGCAGTTACGTCGACAGGGGCTCTGGGGCCAACGTCCTGACTTTC. This sequence encodes CASSYVDRGSGANVLTF.

The rearrangement links TRBV28 to TRBJ2-5; a weak D match, TRBD1 (6 bases). Trimming removed 6 bases from V and 0 bases from J, with 17 bases in between. Germline assignment: CDR1 MDHEN and CDR2 SYDVKM. The CDR3 is made up of 16 amino acids. CDR3 coding DNA: TGTGCCAGCAGCCCTGGGTCAGGGGAGTACCAAGAGACCCAGTACTTC. This encodes CASSPGSGEYQETQYF.

V is TRBV19 and J is TRBJ2-6; D may correspond to TRBD1 or TRBD2 (5 bases each). The CDR3 is 15 residues long. The V gene's germline CDR1 is LNHDA and CDR2 SQIVND (reference sequence). V lost 8 bases and J lost 0, with 11 bases in between. In nucleotides, the CDR3 is TGTGCCAGTTGGGACGGCGCCTCTGGGGCCAACGTCCTGACTTTC. Its translation: CASWDGASGANVLTF.

This chain joins TRBV2 and TRBJ2-7, with a weak D call TRBD2 (6 bases). Germline CDR1 reads SNHLY; CDR2 reads FYNNEI. The CDR3 consists of 16 residues. The ends were cut back, 6 bases at V and 9 bases at J, with 27 bases in the middle. The DNA for the CDR3 is TGTGCCAGCAGGGGAACCTTCTGGGACTCAAGGCGTAGGCAGTACTTC. It encodes CASRGTFWDSRRRQYF.

The chain has TRBV19 and TRBJ1-1; the D gene is possibly TRBD1 (6 bases). The CDR3 covers 14 residues. Germline assignment: CDR1 LNHDA and CDR2 SQIVND (reference sequence). Trimming stripped 3 bases from V and 1 base from J, with 9 bases between. Written as DNA, the CDR3 is TGTGCCAGTAGTATCAGGGGAGGGAACACTGAAGCTTTCTTT. Translation gives CASSIRGGNTEAFF.